This T cell receptor (beta chain) emerged from a study of cytomegalovirus exposure and HLA in healthy donors. Study findings and constraints: Being indistinguishable, some V segments were excluded, TRBV6-2 and TRBV6-3 among them. Cytomegalovirus association was assigned to approximately 160 TCR beta chains. Earlier findings revealed that most TCR beta V segments proved productive either about 90% or about 30% of the time.

The PCR employed 60 Vbeta primers together with 13 Jbeta primers. Per the original methods: As a later analysis found, there were tens of millions of unique TCR beta chains, of which roughly 11 million were shared. Profiled with immunoSEQ multiplex PCR; TCRdb holds only in-frame clones, not every one. V and J calls and clone size follow that table, whereas D and trimming were derived from the DNA. The sample is made up of approximately 110,000 clones, and the top ten hold around 2.4% of it. Germline V gives CDR1 SNHLY, CDR2 FYNNEI. CDR3 length: 14 residues. V shed 1 base and J shed 1 base, with 7 bases lying between them. Comments on this clone: Its antigen is not identified.

The source is a man aged 40-49 years in good health and CMV-seronegative. J is TRBJ1-1 and V is TRBV2, with D perhaps matching TRBD1 (5 bases). The sequenced sample consisted of PBMCs. The CDR3 bases are TGTGCCAGCAGTGAAGTAAGGGGGAACACTGAAGCTTTCTTT. Protein sequence: CASSEVRGNTEAFF.